Shown below are 18 T cell receptor beta chains from a single sample sequenced in a study of shared clonotypes between healthy human individuals. Assay: immunoSEQ multiplex PCR; the TCRdb copy retains only in-frame clones and omits some. The sample has 2.3 million or so clones; 85% to 95% are singletons. Source material: naive CD4+ T cells from PBMCs. Subset defined: CD45RA+ positively selected. These receptor sequences come from a man aged 18 to 29 in good health. Some clones in this sample may be carry-over from other donors' samples.

Details on this clone: No DNA is shown, since the ends of the CDR3 on it are uncertain; the CDR3 is the one TCRdb lists. The chain has TRBV5-3 and TRBJ1-1. TRBV5-3 is noted as an ORF with a role that remains uncertain. The CDR3 contains 16 residues when both ends are counted. CDR3 sequence reads: CARSFLGTGPDTEAFF.

About this clone: This sample includes further DNA sequences coding for the same CDR3. This chain joins TRBV5-1 and TRBJ2-5; 9 bases fit TRBD1. The CDR3 has 15 amino acids. Germline-derived CDR1 and CDR2 are SGHRS and YFSETQ. The V gene end was trimmed by 3 bases and the J gene end by 1 base; junction bases not matched to a gene: 4. CDR3 loop: CASSSNRGLQETQYF. DNA for the CDR3: TGCGCCAGCAGCTCAAACAGGGGGCTCCAAGAGACCCAGTACTTC.

The V and J genes are TRBV7-3 and TRBJ2-6, with a weak D call TRBD2 (5 bases). Germline loops: CDR1 SGHTA, CDR2 FQGTGA. Trimming took 5 bases from V and 0 from J, leaving 17 bases between them. This CDR3 spans 18 amino acids. CDR3 sequence: CASSQNAPGNSGANVLTF. CDR3 nucleotides: TGTGCCAGCAGCCAAAACGCCCCGGGAAACTCTGGGGCCAACGTCCTGACTTTC.

CDR3 loop: CASGVRPRLWAETQYF. Written as DNA, the CDR3 is TGTGCCAGCGGCGTCCGGCCAAGACTCTGGGCGGAGACCCAGTACTTC. The V gene is TRBV7-8, the J gene TRBJ2-5, with D unclear. This CDR3 region has 16 residues. Per the germline V gene, CDR1 is SGHVS and CDR2 is FQNEAQ. Trimming left V 8 bases short and J 5 bases short, with 24 bases between.

This clone has only one observation. The CDR3 sequence is CASSPTGGANYGYTF. The CDR3 DNA follows: TGCGCCAGCAGCCCGACAGGGGGCGCAAACTATGGCTACACCTTC. The chain couples TRBV5-1 to TRBJ1-2, with 10 bases aligning to TRBD1. The CDR3 length is 15 residues. The V segment lost 4 bases and the J segment 2 bases; nucleotides outside the gene matches: 5. The germline V gene encodes CDR1 SGHRS and CDR2 YFSETQ. Looking up the rest from reference TRBV5-1 and TRBJ1-2 gives the full variable domain: KAGVTQTPRYLIKTRGQQVTLSCSPISGHRSVSWYQQTPGQGLQFLFEYFSETQRNKGNFPGRFSGRQFSNSRSEMNVSTLELGDSALYLCASSPTGGANYGYTFGSGTRLTVV.

On this clone itself: At one end, the junction sequence differs from germline, possibly due to a read error. This chain connects TRBV28 to TRBJ1-2, with D uncertain. The CDR3 runs 13 residues. The germline CDR1 and CDR2 sequences are MDHEN and SYDVKM. The CDR3 reads CASRFRANYGYTF. The CDR3 DNA follows: TGTGCCAGCCGCTTTAGGGCTAATTATGGCTACACCTTC.

This sequence joins TRBV4-3 and TRBJ1-2; D uncertain. This CDR3 is built from 15 residues. V lost 4 bases, J lost 4 bases, and 16 bases lay in between. CDR1 and CDR2 (germline): LGHNA, YSLEER. This chain's CDR3 is CASSPRALLPYGYTF. The CDR3 region has the DNA TGCGCCAGCAGCCCCCGAGCTCTCCTGCCCTATGGCTACACCTTC.

The rearrangement uses TRBV6-5 and TRBJ2-3; D is unresolved. Trimming shortened V by 5 bases and J by 2 bases, and 5 bases separated the two germline ends. Germline V gene data show CDR1 as MNHEY and CDR2 as SVGAGI. CDR3 length equals 12 residues. This CDR3 is CASSGTTDTQYF. Written as DNA, the CDR3 is TGTGCCAGCAGTGGAACCACAGATACGCAGTATTTT.

The chain has TRBV9 and TRBJ2-7; D perhaps matches TRBD2 (6 bases). Trimming left V 4 bases short and J 5 bases short, with 19 bases between. The CDR3 spans 15 residues. Germline CDR1 SGDLS, CDR2 YYNGEE. In DNA form, the CDR3 reads TGTGCCAGCAGCCCTCAGGGAGGCCCGACCGACGAGCAGTACTTC. Translation gives CASSPQGGPTDEQYF.

The V gene is TRBV6-5, the J gene TRBJ2-7; 12 nucleotides match TRBD2. The CDR3 runs to 14 residues. From germline, CDR1 is MNHEY and CDR2 SVGAGI. Losses at the gene ends were 6 bases for V and 5 bases for J; bases not matched to a gene: 5. The CDR3 here is CASRTSGSPHEQYF. The CDR3 bases are TGTGCCAGCAGGACTAGCGGGAGCCCTCACGAGCAGTACTTC.

The chain couples TRBV6-1 to TRBJ2-1, with 12 bases fitting TRBD2. The CDR3 is 15 residues long. The V and J ends lost 7 bases and 5 bases, in that order; junction bases with no gene match: 6. Germline CDR1 reads MNHNS; CDR2 reads SASEGT. The DNA for the CDR3 is TGTGCCAGCACCCGACTAGCGGGAGCTGACAATGAGCAGTTCTTC. Translated, it gives CASTRLAGADNEQFF.

This chain uses TRBV10-3 with TRBJ2-1; D gene uncertain. With 4 bases removed from V and 8 bases from J, the gap between germline ends came to 9 bases. Germline CDR1 and CDR2: ENHRY and SYGVKD. This CDR3 contains 12 residues. CDR3 region: CAISGWTDEQFF. The CDR3 DNA reads TGTGCCATCAGTGGTTGGACCGATGAGCAGTTCTTC.

This clone has only one observation. Other DNA sequences within the sample encode an identical CDR3. CDR3 protein: CASSLDPGSSYEQYF. CDR3 DNA: TGCGCCAGCAGCTTGGACCCGGGGAGCTCCTACGAGCAGTACTTC. V and J are TRBV5-1 and TRBJ2-7; the D gene is possibly TRBD2 (5 bases). Germline CDR1 and CDR2: SGHRS and YFSETQ. The CDR3 is 15 amino acids. V dropped 0 bases and J dropped 0 bases, with 10 bases sitting between them.

V usage is TRBV2 and J usage is TRBJ2-4; D is uncertain. The CDR3 loop spans 14 amino acids. From germline, CDR1 is SNHLY and CDR2 FYNNEI. The V gene lost 3 bases and the J gene lost 3 bases, with 9 bases spanning the gap. The CDR3 here is CASSEWVDKNIQYF. The DNA for the CDR3 is TGTGCCAGCAGTGAGTGGGTGGACAAAAACATTCAGTACTTC.

This chain links TRBV9 with TRBJ2-7; weak D call: TRBD2 (5 bases). From germline, CDR1 is SGDLS and CDR2 YYNGEE. The CDR3 has 13 residues. V shed 3 bases and J shed 5 bases, with 12 bases lying between them. The CDR3 sequence: CASSGSGFDEQYF. The DNA of the CDR3 is TGTGCCAGCAGCGGGTCGGGGTTCGACGAGCAGTACTTC.

CDR3 DNA: TGTGCCAGCAGTGAAGAATTGGGACAGGGCTACAATGAGCAGTTCTTC. Amino acid sequence: CASSEELGQGYNEQFF. The V call is TRBV2, the J call TRBJ2-1; TRBD1 matches 9 bases. The V and J ends lost 1 base and 3 bases, in that order; junction bases with no gene match: 4. Germline V gene data show CDR1 as SNHLY and CDR2 as FYNNEI. CDR3 length: 16 residues.

V is TRBV7-2 and J is TRBJ2-3, with D tentatively TRBD1 or TRBD2 (7 bases each). The CDR3 has 14 residues. Germline assignment: CDR1 SGHTA and CDR2 FQGNSA. Trimming stripped 8 bases from V and 0 bases from J, with 12 bases between. CDR3 nucleotides: TGTGCCAGCCAGGGGGGGTTAAGCACAGATACGCAGTATTTT. Translation: CASQGGLSTDTQYF.

CDR3 sequence: CASGGAGNTIYF. The DNA of the CDR3 is TGTGCCAGCGGGGGCGCAGGAAACACCATATATTTT. J is TRBJ1-3 and V is TRBV7-2; D may be TRBD1 (6 bases). The CDR3 has 12 residues. Germline CDR1 SGHTA, CDR2 FQGNSA. Trimming pared 8 bases from V and 4 bases from J, leaving 9 bases between.